The rows below give T cell receptor beta chains drawn from one sample of a study of T-cell reconstitution after alpha-beta-depleted transplantation in children. MiXCR, run by TCRdb on the PCR reads, gives a single entry per CDR3 protein. The table shows 100,000 or so distinct CDR3 sequences, with 23% occurring only once. The sample was PBMCs, taken before TCRalphabeta/CD19-depleted stem cell transplant. The receptors derive from a boy aged 2-15 years with acute lymphoblastic leukemia, due to receive a stem cell transplant. CDR3s include the opening cysteine and the closing phenylalanine or tryptophan. Each record gives: clone size, V gene, J gene, D gene, CDR3 DNA, CDR3 protein. A D gene is named only where the DNA matches it firmly. Size is omitted from some rows. Given values are once, few, many or a class for expanded clones.

size: -
V: TRBV20-1
J: TRBJ1-2
D: TRBD1
DNA: TGCAGTGCCTCCCGGGACAGGGTTTATGGCTACACCTTC
CDR3: CSASRDRVYGYTF

size: few
V: TRBV29-1
J: TRBJ2-2
D: TRBD1
DNA: TGCAGCACCAGACAGGGGGCCGGGGAGCTGTTTTTT
CDR3: CSTRQGAGELFF

size: -
V: TRBV15
J: TRBJ2-1
D: TRBD2
DNA: TGTGCCACCAGCAGAGATATCGGGACTAGCGGGTATGGGGAGCAGTTCTTC
CDR3: CATSRDIGTSGYGEQFF

size: -
V: TRBV12-3/TRBV12-4
J: TRBJ1-4
D: -
DNA: TGTGCCAGCAACCGCAGGGGTGGTAATGAAAAACTGTTTTTT
CDR3: CASNRRGGNEKLFF

size: few
V: TRBV27
J: TRBJ2-7
D: TRBD2
DNA: TGTGCCAGCAGTCTTAGCGGGAGGGTCTCCGAGCAGTACTTC
CDR3: CASSLSGRVSEQYF

size: -
V: TRBV5-5
J: TRBJ2-7
D: -
DNA: TGTGCCAGCAGCAGGGGGGACACCACCTACGAGCAGTACTTC
CDR3: CASSRGDTTYEQYF

size: few
V: TRBV20-1
J: TRBJ2-3
D: TRBD2
DNA: TGCAGTGCTAGTAAGCGGGGGGGAGATACGCAGTATTTT
CDR3: CSASKRGGDTQYF

size: -
V: TRBV28
J: TRBJ2-5
D: -
DNA: TGTGCCAGCAGTTTGTATGTTCGCGAGACCCAGTACTTC
CDR3: CASSLYVRETQYF

size: -
V: TRBV7-2
J: TRBJ2-7
D: -
DNA: TGTGGCAGCAGCGTTAGCGGAGGGTCCTACGAGCAGTACTTC
CDR3: CGSSVSGGSYEQYF

size: few
V: TRBV15
J: TRBJ2-1
D: TRBD2
DNA: TGTGCCACCAGCAGAGATTTTGCAGCGGGAGAGTACAATGAGCAGTTCTTC
CDR3: CATSRDFAAGEYNEQFF

size: -
V: TRBV4-1
J: TRBJ2-3
D: -
DNA: TGCGCCAGCAGCCAGGGGCTCACAGATACGCAGTATTTT
CDR3: CASSQGLTDTQYF

size: -
V: TRBV5-1
J: TRBJ2-5
D: TRBD1
DNA: TGCGCCAGCAGCCCCGGGACAGGCCAAGAGACCCAGTACTTC
CDR3: CASSPGTGQETQYF

size: -
V: TRBV29-1
J: TRBJ2-2
D: TRBD2
DNA: TGCAGCGTCCGACTAGCGGGAGATGGCGGGGAGCTGTTTTTT
CDR3: CSVRLAGDGGELFF

size: -
V: TRBV11-2
J: TRBJ2-7
D: -
DNA: TGTGCCAGCAGCCCGACGACAGGTGCCTACGAGCAGTACTTC
CDR3: CASSPTTGAYEQYF

size: -
V: TRBV29-1
J: TRBJ2-7
D: TRBD2
DNA: TGCAGCGCCAAACTAGCGGAGGGGCACACCTACGAGCAGTACTTC
CDR3: CSAKLAEGHTYEQYF

size: few
V: TRBV9
J: TRBJ2-7
D: -
DNA: TGTGCCAGCAGCGTCGAGGAGCAGTACTTC
CDR3: CASSVEEQYF

size: -
V: TRBV7-9
J: TRBJ1-1
D: TRBD1
DNA: TGTGCCAGCAGGGGGACAGGGGGGCCGAACACTGAAGCTTTCTTT
CDR3: CASRGTGGPNTEAFF

size: -
V: TRBV5-6
J: TRBJ2-3
D: -
DNA: TGTGCCAGCAGCTTCACCATCGGACAGCTAGATACGCAGTATTTT
CDR3: CASSFTIGQLDTQYF

size: many
V: TRBV7-9
J: TRBJ1-5
D: TRBD1
DNA: TGTGCCAGCAGCTTTGGACAGGGAGGCGCTCAGCCCCAGCATTTT
CDR3: CASSFGQGGAQPQHF

size: few
V: TRBV25-1
J: TRBJ2-1
D: TRBD2
DNA: TGTGCCAGCAGTGACAGTCTAGCGGGAGGCCTTGAGCAGTTCTTC
CDR3: CASSDSLAGGLEQFF

size: -
V: TRBV4-3
J: TRBJ1-2
D: -
DNA: TGCGCCAGCAGCCAAGATGAAGACTATGGCTACACCTTC
CDR3: CASSQDEDYGYTF

size: many
V: TRBV12-3/TRBV12-4
J: TRBJ1-6
D: -
DNA: TGTGCCAGCAGGGTGCATTCCTCCTATAATTCACCCCTCCACTTT
CDR3: CASRVHSSYNSPLHF

size: few
V: TRBV29-1
J: TRBJ1-4
D: -
DNA: TGCAGCGTTGCTCTTCGAGTTGGGGAAAAACTGTTTTTT
CDR3: CSVALRVGEKLFF

size: few
V: TRBV4-1
J: TRBJ1-1
D: -
DNA: TGCGCCAGCAGCCACAAAGGGTGGGGGGAGGACACTGAAGCTTTCTTT
CDR3: CASSHKGWGEDTEAFF

size: few
V: TRBV28
J: TRBJ1-5
D: TRBD1
DNA: TGTGCCAGCAGCCTACAGGGGGCTCACCTATATAGCAATCAGCCCCAGCATTTT
CDR3: CASSLQGAHLYSNQPQHF

size: many
V: TRBV5-1
J: TRBJ2-1
D: TRBD2
DNA: TGCGCCAGCAGCCTAGCGGTGAGCTCCTACAATGAGCAGTTCTTC
CDR3: CASSLAVSSYNEQFF

size: -
V: TRBV6-1
J: TRBJ1-1
D: -
DNA: TGTGCCAGCAGTAAACAGGGGAACACTGAAGCTTTCTTT
CDR3: CASSKQGNTEAFF

size: few
V: TRBV28
J: TRBJ1-5
D: TRBD1
DNA: TGTGCCAGCAGCAAGCCTCCGGGACAGGGTTATCAGCCCCAGCATTTT
CDR3: CASSKPPGQGYQPQHF

size: few
V: TRBV10-2
J: TRBJ2-5
D: TRBD2
DNA: TGCGCAGCCGGGGATACGGGAGGGGGAGGAGAGACCCAGTACTTC
CDR3: CAAGDTGGGGETQYF

size: -
V: TRBV6-5
J: TRBJ2-2
D: TRBD1
DNA: TGTGCCAGCAGTTACGATTCCCGGACAGGGGGCCGGGAGCTGTTTTTT
CDR3: CASSYDSRTGGRELFF

size: -
V: TRBV10-3
J: TRBJ1-1
D: TRBD1
DNA: TGTGCCATCAGTGAGTCGGGGAGGGGGCGAGGAGCTTTCTTT
CDR3: CAISESGRGRGAFF

size: once
V: TRBV2
J: TRBJ1-6
D: -
DNA: TGTGCCAGCAGTGAAAGAGGGGACCATAATTCACCCCTCCACTTT
CDR3: CASSERGDHNSPLHF

size: -
V: TRBV2
J: TRBJ1-3
D: -
DNA: TGTGCCAGCAGTGGTAGCGGATCTTACTCTGGAAACACCATATATTTT
CDR3: CASSGSGSYSGNTIYF

size: -
V: TRBV20-1
J: TRBJ2-1
D: TRBD1
DNA: TGCAGTGCTAGAGATCTCACGTTGGGACAGTTGTACAATGAGCAGTTCTTC
CDR3: CSARDLTLGQLYNEQFF

size: -
V: TRBV28
J: TRBJ2-6
D: -
DNA: TGTGCCAGCAGTTTACTTAGTGGCTCTGGGGCCAACGTCCTGACTTTC
CDR3: CASSLLSGSGANVLTF

size: -
V: TRBV20-1
J: TRBJ2-3
D: TRBD2
DNA: TGCAGTGCTACTCCTACTAGCGACCGCACAGATACGCAGTATTTT
CDR3: CSATPTSDRTDTQYF

size: -
V: TRBV19
J: TRBJ2-2
D: TRBD2
DNA: TGTGCCAGTCATACTAGCGGAGGGGCCAATGCGGGGCTGTTTTTT
CDR3: CASHTSGGANAGLFF

size: -
V: TRBV30
J: TRBJ2-7
D: -
DNA: TGTGCCTGGAGCCCTAGCCTGGACAAGTCCTACGAGCAGTACTTC
CDR3: CAWSPSLDKSYEQYF

size: few
V: TRBV29-1
J: TRBJ2-5
D: -
DNA: TGCAGCGTTGACGAGGGAAGACAAGAGACCCAGTACTTC
CDR3: CSVDEGRQETQYF

size: few
V: TRBV5-6
J: TRBJ2-7
D: -
DNA: TGTGCCAGCAGCTTGGATATTCAGCATTCACCCCACGAGCAGTACTTC
CDR3: CASSLDIQHSPHEQYF

size: -
V: TRBV7-9
J: TRBJ2-5
D: -
DNA: TGTGCCAGCATCGAACGGGAGACCCAGTACTTC
CDR3: CASIERETQYF

size: few
V: TRBV5-1
J: TRBJ1-1
D: -
DNA: TGCGCCAGCAGCTTGGACAGCCCGAACACTGAAGCTTTCTTT
CDR3: CASSLDSPNTEAFF

size: few
V: TRBV5-1
J: TRBJ1-2
D: -
DNA: TGCGCCAGCAGCTTGGGTTTGGCAGGGGCTGATAACTATGGCTACACCTTC
CDR3: CASSLGLAGADNYGYTF

size: few
V: TRBV6-1
J: TRBJ2-7
D: -
DNA: TGTGCCAGCACCTCCGGACATTACTACGAGCAGTACTTC
CDR3: CASTSGHYYEQYF

size: many
V: TRBV12-3/TRBV12-4
J: TRBJ1-6
D: -
DNA: TGTGCCAGCAGTTTAGGACAGCTTAATTCACCCCTCCACTTT
CDR3: CASSLGQLNSPLHF

size: -
V: TRBV7-2
J: TRBJ1-2
D: -
DNA: TGTGCCAGCAGCTCCAGGGAATTCCTCTATGGCTACACCTTC
CDR3: CASSSREFLYGYTF

size: -
V: TRBV12-3/TRBV12-4
J: TRBJ2-7
D: -
DNA: TGTGCCAGCAGTTTGGGATTCGAGCAGTACTTC
CDR3: CASSLGFEQYF

size: once
V: TRBV15
J: TRBJ2-1
D: TRBD2
DNA: TGTGCCACCAGCAGAGATGGACTAGCGGACACAACAAACAATGAGCAGTTCTTC
CDR3: CATSRDGLADTTNNEQFF

size: -
V: TRBV7-9
J: TRBJ1-1
D: TRBD1
DNA: TGTGCCAGCAGCTTGACAGGGGGCGGGAAGAACACTGAAGCTTTCTTT
CDR3: CASSLTGGGKNTEAFF

size: -
V: TRBV5-1
J: TRBJ1-1
D: -
DNA: TGCGCCAGCCGTGGACGGCGCAACACTGAAGCTTTCTTT
CDR3: CASRGRRNTEAFF

size: many
V: TRBV20-1
J: TRBJ2-1
D: -
DNA: TGCAGTGCTAGTAGGCAACGTAAGCAGTTCTTC
CDR3: CSASRQRKQFF

size: few
V: TRBV20-1
J: TRBJ2-4
D: -
DNA: TGCAGTGCTAGCCCCCGACTTGGCGCTCAGTACTTC
CDR3: CSASPRLGAQYF

size: few
V: TRBV7-2
J: TRBJ2-7
D: TRBD2
DNA: TGTGCCAGCAGCTTAGCGCCTGGGACTACCTACGAGCAGTACTTC
CDR3: CASSLAPGTTYEQYF

size: few
V: TRBV20-1
J: TRBJ2-5
D: -
DNA: TGCAGTGCTGTACTAGTTCTCGGAGAGACCCAGTACTTC
CDR3: CSAVLVLGETQYF

size: few
V: TRBV6-2/TRBV6-3
J: TRBJ1-2
D: -
DNA: TGTGCCAGCAGTTACTACCAACGGGGCTACACCTTC
CDR3: CASSYYQRGYTF

size: -
V: TRBV20-1
J: TRBJ2-1
D: TRBD2
DNA: TGCAGTGCTAGAGATCCGGGACTAGCCTTACTAGAGCAGTTCTTC
CDR3: CSARDPGLALLEQFF

size: once
V: TRBV2
J: TRBJ1-1
D: -
DNA: TGTGCCAGCAGTGAATTAGAGAACACTGAAGCTTTCTTT
CDR3: CASSELENTEAFF

size: -
V: TRBV20-1
J: TRBJ1-5
D: -
DNA: TGCAGTGCTAGAAACGAAGGGGCTCAGCCCCAGCATTTT
CDR3: CSARNEGAQPQHF

size: many
V: TRBV20-1
J: TRBJ1-2
D: -
DNA: TGCAGTGCTAGTTCAAACCCGGGCTATGGCTACACCTTC
CDR3: CSASSNPGYGYTF